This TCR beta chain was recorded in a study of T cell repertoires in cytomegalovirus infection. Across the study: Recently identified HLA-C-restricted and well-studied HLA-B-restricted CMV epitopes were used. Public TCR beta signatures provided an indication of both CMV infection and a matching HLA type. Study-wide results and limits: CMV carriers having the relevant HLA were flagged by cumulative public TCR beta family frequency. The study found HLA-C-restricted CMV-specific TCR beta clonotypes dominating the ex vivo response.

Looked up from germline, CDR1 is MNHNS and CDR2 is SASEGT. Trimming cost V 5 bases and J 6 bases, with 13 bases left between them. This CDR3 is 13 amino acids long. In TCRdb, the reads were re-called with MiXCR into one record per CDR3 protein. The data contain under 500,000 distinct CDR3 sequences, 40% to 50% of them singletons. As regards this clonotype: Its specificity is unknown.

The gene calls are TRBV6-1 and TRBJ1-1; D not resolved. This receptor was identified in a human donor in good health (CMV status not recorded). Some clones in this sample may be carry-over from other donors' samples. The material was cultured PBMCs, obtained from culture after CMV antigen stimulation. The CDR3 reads CASSSLPGAEAFF. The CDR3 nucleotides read TGTGCCAGCAGTTCGCTCCCGGGCGCTGAAGCTTTCTTT.